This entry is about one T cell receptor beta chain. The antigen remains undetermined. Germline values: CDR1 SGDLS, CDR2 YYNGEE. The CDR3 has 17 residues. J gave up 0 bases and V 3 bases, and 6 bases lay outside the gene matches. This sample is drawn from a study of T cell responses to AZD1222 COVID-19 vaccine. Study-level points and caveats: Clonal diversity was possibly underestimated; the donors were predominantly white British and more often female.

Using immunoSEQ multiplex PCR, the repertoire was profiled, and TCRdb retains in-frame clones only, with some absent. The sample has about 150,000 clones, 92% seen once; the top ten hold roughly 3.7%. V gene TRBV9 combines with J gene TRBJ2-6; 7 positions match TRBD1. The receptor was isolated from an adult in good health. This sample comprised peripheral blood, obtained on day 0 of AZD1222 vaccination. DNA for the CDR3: TGTGCCAGCAGCGGACCGGGACAGTACTCTGGGGCCAACGTCCTGACTTTC. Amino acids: CASSGPGQYSGANVLTF.